This TCR beta chain was identified during a study of T cells in tuberculosis. Background on the study: Within 7 days of starting treatment, or before, PBMC were stored.

Per the germline V gene, CDR1 is SGHRS and CDR2 is YFSETQ. This CDR3 contains 15 residues. J gave up 3 bases and V 4 bases, and 6 bases lay outside the gene matches. The time point: new active TB diagnosis, blood taken before or within 7 days of starting treatment. Each patient had positive sputum smear microscopy and/or positive culture. On average roughly 92,000 T cells per donor were immunosequenced. The assay was immunoSEQ multiplex PCR, and TCRdb's table has in-frame clones only and misses some. The sample shows some 49,000 clones, 90% to 95% of them seen only once. This material consisted of PBMCs, taken at tuberculosis diagnosis. The source of this sequence is an adult with tuberculosis. The gene calls are TRBV5-1 and TRBJ2-7, with 11 bases identical to TRBD1. The CDR3 loop reads CASSRDRGKNYEQYF. CDR3 in DNA: TGCGCCAGCAGCAGGGACAGGGGGAAGAACTACGAGCAGTACTTC.